This TCR beta chain was sequenced for a study of shared clonotypes between healthy human individuals. This clone appeared a single time. CD4+ cells yielded CD45RA+ naive and CD45RA-negative memory subsets. Using roughly 200 ng DNA, tens of thousands of T cell genomes, the sorted-subset replicate PCRs were run. TCRdb keeps only in-frame clones here, not all; method: immunoSEQ multiplex PCR. In the table there are approximately 500,000 clones, almost 97% of which are singletons. Trimming removed 0 bases from V and 3 bases from J, with 6 bases in between. The CDR3 is made up of 14 amino acids. CDR1 and CDR2 from the germline V gene are SGHRS and YFSETQ.

The TCR was taken from a young woman in good health. Sequencing was carried out using naive CD4+ T cells sorted from blood. As for subset: CD45RA+ positively selected. The chain links TRBV5-1 to TRBJ1-4; perhaps TRBD1 as D (6 bases). This CDR3 reads CASSLGTANEKLFF. CDR3 coding DNA: TGCGCCAGCAGCTTGGGGACAGCTAATGAAAAACTGTTTTTT.